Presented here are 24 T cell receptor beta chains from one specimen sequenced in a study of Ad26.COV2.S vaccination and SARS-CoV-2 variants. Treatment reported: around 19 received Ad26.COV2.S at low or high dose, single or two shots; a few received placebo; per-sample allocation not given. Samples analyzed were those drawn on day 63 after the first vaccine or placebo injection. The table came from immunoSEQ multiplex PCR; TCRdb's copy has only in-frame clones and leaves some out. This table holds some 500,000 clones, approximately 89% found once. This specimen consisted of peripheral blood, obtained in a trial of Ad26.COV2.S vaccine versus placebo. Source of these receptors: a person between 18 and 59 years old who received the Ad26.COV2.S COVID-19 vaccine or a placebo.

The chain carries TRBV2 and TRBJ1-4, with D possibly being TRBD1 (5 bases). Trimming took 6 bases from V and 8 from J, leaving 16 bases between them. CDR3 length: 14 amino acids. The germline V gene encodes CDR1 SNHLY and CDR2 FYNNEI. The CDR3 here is CASRILGGGEKLFF. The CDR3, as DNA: TGTGCCAGCAGAATCCTGGGGGGTGGAGAAAAACTGTTTTTT.

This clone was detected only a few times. The chain's CDR3 is CASNPSRDSTEAFF. As DNA, the CDR3 is TGTGCCAGCAATCCATCCCGGGACTCCACTGAAGCTTTCTTT. The chain links TRBV5-4 to TRBJ1-1, with D perhaps TRBD1 (5 bases). Looked up from germline, CDR1 is SGHNT and CDR2 is YYREEE (reference sequence). The CDR3 runs to 14 residues. Deletions cut 6 bases from V and 4 bases from J, with 16 bases between.

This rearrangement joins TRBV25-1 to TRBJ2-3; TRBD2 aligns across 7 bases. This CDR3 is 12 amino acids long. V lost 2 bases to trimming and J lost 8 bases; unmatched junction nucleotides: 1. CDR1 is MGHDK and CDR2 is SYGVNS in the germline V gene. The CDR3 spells CASSEGGGTQYF. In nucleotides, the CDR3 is TGTGCCAGCAGTGAAGGGGGGGGTACGCAGTATTTT. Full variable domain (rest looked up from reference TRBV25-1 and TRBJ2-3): EADIYQTPRYLVIGTGKKITLECSQTMGHDKMYWYQQDPGMELHLIHYSYGVNSTEKGDLSSESTVSRIRTEHFPLTLESARPSHTSQYLCASSEGGGTQYFGPGTRLTVL.

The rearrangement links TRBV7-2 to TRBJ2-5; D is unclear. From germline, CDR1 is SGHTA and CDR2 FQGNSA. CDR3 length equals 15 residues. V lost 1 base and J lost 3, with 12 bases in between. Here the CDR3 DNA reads TGTGCCAGCAGCTTAGTACTAACGGTCGAAGAGACCCAGTACTTC. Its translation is CASSLVLTVEETQYF.

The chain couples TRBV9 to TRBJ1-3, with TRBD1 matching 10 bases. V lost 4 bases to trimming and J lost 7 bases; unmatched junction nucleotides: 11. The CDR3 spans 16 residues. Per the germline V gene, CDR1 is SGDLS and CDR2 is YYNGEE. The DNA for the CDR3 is TGTGCCAGCAGCTCCAGACAGGGGGCTTTTGGGAACACCATATATTTT. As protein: CASSSRQGAFGNTIYF.

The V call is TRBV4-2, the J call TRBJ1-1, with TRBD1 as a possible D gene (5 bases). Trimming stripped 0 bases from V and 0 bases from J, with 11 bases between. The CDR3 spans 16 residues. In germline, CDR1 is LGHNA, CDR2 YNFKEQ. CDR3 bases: TGTGCCAGCAGCCAAGAGCCCTGGGGGGTGAACACTGAAGCTTTCTTT. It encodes CASSQEPWGVNTEAFF.

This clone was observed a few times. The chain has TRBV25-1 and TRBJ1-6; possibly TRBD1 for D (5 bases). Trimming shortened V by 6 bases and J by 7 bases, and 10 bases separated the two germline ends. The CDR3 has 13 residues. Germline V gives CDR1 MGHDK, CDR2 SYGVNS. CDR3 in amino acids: CASSLTVNSPLHF. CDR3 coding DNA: TGTGCCAGCAGCCTGACAGTCAATTCACCCCTCCACTTT.

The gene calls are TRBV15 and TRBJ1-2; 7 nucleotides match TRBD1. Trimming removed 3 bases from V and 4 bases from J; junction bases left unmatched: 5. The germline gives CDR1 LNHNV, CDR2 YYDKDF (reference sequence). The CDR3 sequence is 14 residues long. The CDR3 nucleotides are TGTGCCACCAGCAGGGCTGAGGGGGCCTATGGCTACACCTTC. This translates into CATSRAEGAYGYTF.

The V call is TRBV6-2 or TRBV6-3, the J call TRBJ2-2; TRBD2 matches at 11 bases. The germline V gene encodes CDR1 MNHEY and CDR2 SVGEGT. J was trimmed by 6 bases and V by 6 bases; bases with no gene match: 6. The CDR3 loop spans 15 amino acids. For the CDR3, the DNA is TGTGCCAGCAGCTCCATTAGCGGGAGGGCCGGGGAGCTGTTTTTT. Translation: CASSSISGRAGELFF.

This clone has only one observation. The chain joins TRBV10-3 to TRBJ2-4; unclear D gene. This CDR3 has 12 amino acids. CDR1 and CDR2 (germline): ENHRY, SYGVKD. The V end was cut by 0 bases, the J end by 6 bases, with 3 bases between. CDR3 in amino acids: CAISESRNIQYF. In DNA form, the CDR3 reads TGTGCCATCAGTGAGTCAAGAAACATTCAGTACTTC.

CDR3 residues: CASRSDGPGELFF. The CDR3 DNA sequence: TGTGCCAGCAGATCGGACGGCCCCGGGGAGCTGTTTTTT. This chain joins TRBV2 and TRBJ2-2; D unresolved. This CDR3 has 13 amino acids. Trimming cost V 6 bases and J 6 bases, with 11 bases left between them. CDR1 and CDR2 (germline): SNHLY, FYNNEI.

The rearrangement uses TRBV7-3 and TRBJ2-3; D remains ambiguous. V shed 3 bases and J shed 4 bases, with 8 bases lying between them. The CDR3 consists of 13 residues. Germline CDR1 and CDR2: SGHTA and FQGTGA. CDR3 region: CASSFVPADTQYF. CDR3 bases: TGTGCCAGCAGCTTCGTCCCCGCAGATACGCAGTATTTT.

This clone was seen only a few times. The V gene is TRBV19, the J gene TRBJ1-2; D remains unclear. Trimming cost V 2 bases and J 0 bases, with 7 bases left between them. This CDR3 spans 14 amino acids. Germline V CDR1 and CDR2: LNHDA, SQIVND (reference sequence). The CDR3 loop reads CASSISRANYGYTF. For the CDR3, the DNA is TGTGCCAGTAGTATATCGAGAGCTAACTATGGCTACACCTTC.

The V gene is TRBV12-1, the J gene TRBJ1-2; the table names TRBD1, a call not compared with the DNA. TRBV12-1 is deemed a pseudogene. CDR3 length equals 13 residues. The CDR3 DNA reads TGTGCCAGCAGACAGGGGACTAACTATGGCTACACCTTC. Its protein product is CASRQGTNYGYTF.

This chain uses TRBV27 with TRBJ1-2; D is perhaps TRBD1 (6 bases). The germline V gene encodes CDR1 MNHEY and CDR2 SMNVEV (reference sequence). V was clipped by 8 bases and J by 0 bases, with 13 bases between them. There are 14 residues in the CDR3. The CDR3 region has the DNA TGTGCCAGCCGCACAGGGTTAGCTAACTATGGCTACACCTTC. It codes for CASRTGLANYGYTF.

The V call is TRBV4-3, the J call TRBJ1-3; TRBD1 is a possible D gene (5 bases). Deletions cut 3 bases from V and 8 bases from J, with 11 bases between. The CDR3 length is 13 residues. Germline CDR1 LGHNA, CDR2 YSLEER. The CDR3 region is CASSHRDGDTIYF. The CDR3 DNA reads TGCGCCAGCAGCCATAGGGACGGTGACACCATATATTTT.

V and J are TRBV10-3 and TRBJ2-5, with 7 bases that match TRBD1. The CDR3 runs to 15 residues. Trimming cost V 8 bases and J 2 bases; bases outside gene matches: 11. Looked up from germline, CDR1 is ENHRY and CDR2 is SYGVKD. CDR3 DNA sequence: TGTGCCATCGGTCAGGGACAGCCCCGGCAAGAGACCCAGTACTTC. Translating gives CAIGQGQPRQETQYF.

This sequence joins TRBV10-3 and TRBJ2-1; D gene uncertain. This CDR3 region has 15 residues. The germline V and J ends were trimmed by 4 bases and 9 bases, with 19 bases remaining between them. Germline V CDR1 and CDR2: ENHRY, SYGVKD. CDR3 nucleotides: TGTGCCATCAGTGTTGACCCCCTAAGCCTGACTGAGCAGTTCTTC. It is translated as CAISVDPLSLTEQFF.

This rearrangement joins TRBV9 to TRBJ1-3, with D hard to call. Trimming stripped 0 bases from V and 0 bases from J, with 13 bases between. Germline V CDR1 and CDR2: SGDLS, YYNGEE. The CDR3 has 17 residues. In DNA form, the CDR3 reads TGTGCCAGCAGCGTAGGACCTCGCCCGCTCTCTGGAAACACCATATATTTT. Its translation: CASSVGPRPLSGNTIYF.

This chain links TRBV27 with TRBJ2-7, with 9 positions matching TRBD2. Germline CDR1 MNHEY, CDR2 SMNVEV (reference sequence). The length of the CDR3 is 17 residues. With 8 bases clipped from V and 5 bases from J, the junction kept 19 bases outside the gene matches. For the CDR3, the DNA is TGTGCCAGCGTGGACCCTATTGGGCTAGCGGGACGCGACGAGCAGTACGTC. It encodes CASVDPIGLAGRDEQYV.

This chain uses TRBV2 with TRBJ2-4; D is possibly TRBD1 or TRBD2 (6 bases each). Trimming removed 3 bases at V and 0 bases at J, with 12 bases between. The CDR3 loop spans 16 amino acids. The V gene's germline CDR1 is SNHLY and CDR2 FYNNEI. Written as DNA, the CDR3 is TGTGCCAGCAGTGATCCGGGGGCTCTAGCCAAAAACATTCAGTACTTC. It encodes CASSDPGALAKNIQYF. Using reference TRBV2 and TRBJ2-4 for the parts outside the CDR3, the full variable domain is EPEVTQTPSHQVTQMGQEVILRCVPISNHLYFYWYRQILGQKVEFLVSFYNNEISEKSEIFDDQFSVERPDGSNFTLKIRSTKLEDSAMYFCASSDPGALAKNIQYFGAGTRLSVL.

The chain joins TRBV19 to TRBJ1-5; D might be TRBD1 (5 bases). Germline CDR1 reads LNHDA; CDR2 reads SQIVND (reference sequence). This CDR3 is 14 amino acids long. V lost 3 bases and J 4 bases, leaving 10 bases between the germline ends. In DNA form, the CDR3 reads TGTGCCAGTAGTATGGGGCAGGGAAATCAGCCCCAGCATTTT. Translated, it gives CASSMGQGNQPQHF.

CDR3 protein: CASSPGRDNEQFF. DNA for the CDR3: TGTGCCAGCTCACCCGGAAGGGACAATGAGCAGTTCTTC. The chain links TRBV18 to TRBJ2-1; no clear D. The V and J ends lost 3 bases and 5 bases respectively, with 8 bases between them. Germline CDR1 is KGHSH and CDR2 is LQKENI. The CDR3 sequence is 13 residues long. The full variable domain, in which reference TRBV18 and TRBJ2-1 provide the parts outside the CDR3, is NAGVMQNPRHLVRRRGQEARLRCSPMKGHSHVYWYRQLPEEGLKFMVYLQKENIIDESGMPKERFSAEFPKEGPSILRIQQVVRGDSAAYFCASSPGRDNEQFFGPGTRLTVL.

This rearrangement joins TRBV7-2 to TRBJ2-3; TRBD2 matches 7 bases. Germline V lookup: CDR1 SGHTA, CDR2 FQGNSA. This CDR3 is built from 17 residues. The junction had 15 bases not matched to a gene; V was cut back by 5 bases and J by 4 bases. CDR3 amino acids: CASSPTPRTSEADTQYF. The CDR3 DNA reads TGTGCCAGCAGCCCAACGCCCCGGACTAGTGAGGCAGATACGCAGTATTTT.